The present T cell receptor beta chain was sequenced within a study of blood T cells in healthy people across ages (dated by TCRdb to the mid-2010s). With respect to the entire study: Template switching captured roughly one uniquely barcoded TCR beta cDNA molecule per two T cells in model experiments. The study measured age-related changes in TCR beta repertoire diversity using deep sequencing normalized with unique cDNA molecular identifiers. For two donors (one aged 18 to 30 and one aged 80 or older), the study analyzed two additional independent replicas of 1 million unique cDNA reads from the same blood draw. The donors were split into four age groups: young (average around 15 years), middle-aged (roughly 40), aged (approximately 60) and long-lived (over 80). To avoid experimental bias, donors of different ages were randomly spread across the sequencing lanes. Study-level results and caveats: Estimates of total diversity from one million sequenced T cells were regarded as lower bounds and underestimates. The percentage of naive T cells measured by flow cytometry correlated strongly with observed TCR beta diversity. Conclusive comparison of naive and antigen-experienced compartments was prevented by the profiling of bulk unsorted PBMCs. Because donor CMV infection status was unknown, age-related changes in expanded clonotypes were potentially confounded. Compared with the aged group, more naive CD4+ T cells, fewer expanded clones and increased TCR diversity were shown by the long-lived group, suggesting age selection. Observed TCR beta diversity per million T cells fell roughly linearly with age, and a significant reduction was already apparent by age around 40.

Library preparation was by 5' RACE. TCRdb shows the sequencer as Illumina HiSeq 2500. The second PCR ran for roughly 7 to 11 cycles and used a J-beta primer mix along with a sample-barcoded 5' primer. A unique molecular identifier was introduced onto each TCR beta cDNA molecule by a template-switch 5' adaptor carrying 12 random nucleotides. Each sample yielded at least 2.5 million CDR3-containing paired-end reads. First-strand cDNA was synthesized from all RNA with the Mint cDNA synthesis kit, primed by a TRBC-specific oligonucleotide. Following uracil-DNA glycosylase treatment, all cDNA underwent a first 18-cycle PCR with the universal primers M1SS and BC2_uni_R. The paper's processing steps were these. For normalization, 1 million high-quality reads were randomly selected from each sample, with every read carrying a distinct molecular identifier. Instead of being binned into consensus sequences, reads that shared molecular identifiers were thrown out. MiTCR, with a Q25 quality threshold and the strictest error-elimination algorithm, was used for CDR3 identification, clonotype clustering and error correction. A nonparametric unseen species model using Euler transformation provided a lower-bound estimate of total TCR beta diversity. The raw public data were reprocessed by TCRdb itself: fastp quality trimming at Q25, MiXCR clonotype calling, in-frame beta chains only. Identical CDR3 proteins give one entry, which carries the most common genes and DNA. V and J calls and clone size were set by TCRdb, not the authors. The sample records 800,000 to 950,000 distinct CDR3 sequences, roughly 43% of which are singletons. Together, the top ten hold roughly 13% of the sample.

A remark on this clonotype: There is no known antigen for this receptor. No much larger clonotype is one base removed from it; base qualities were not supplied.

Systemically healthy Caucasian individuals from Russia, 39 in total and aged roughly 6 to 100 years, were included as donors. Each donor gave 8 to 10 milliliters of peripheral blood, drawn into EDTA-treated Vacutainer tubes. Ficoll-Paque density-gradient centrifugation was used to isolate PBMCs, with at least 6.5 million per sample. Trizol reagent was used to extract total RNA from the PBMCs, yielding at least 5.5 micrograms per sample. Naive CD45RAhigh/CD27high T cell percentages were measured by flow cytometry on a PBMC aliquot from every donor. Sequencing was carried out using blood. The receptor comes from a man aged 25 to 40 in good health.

CDR3 sequence: CASSEQGQGINEQFF. DNA sequence: TGTGCCAGCAGTGAACAGGGGCAGGGAATCAATGAGCAGTTCTTC. The V and J genes are TRBV28 and TRBJ2-1, with 7 bases aligning to TRBD1. Measured from the cysteine to the phenylalanine, the CDR3 is 15 residues long. CDR3 DNA only is kept here, 45 bases in frame from base 1. The germline V gene yields MDHEN for CDR1 and SYDVKM for CDR2. V lost 5 bases and J lost 6 bases, and the count of bases not matched to a germline gene is 10.